The present TCR beta chain was sequenced within a study of blood T cell repertoires in COVID-19. For the study at large: COVID-19 samples, acute and convalescent, were from the United States, Italy and Spain.

The repertoire was sequenced with immunoSEQ multiplex PCR; TCRdb's copy has only in-frame clones and lacks some. The repertoire holds about 270,000 clones, with around 89% as singletons. Ages ranged from about 18 to 90 years, with residence in approximately 25 US areas. Which cohort a participant joined came from the clinical history participants gave. This clonotype was sampled from a woman in her 30s with acute COVID-19. Material for sequencing was PBMCs or T cells enriched from blood (not recorded which).

CDR3 residues: CASSLPNGRDEAFF. CDR3 DNA sequence: TGCGCCAGCAGCCTACCTAACGGGAGGGATGAAGCTTTCTTT. V and J are TRBV4-1 and TRBJ1-1; D not certain. This CDR3 has 14 amino acids. Germline assignment: CDR1 MGHRA and CDR2 YSYEKL. Trimming removed 4 bases from V and 7 bases from J, with 16 bases in between.